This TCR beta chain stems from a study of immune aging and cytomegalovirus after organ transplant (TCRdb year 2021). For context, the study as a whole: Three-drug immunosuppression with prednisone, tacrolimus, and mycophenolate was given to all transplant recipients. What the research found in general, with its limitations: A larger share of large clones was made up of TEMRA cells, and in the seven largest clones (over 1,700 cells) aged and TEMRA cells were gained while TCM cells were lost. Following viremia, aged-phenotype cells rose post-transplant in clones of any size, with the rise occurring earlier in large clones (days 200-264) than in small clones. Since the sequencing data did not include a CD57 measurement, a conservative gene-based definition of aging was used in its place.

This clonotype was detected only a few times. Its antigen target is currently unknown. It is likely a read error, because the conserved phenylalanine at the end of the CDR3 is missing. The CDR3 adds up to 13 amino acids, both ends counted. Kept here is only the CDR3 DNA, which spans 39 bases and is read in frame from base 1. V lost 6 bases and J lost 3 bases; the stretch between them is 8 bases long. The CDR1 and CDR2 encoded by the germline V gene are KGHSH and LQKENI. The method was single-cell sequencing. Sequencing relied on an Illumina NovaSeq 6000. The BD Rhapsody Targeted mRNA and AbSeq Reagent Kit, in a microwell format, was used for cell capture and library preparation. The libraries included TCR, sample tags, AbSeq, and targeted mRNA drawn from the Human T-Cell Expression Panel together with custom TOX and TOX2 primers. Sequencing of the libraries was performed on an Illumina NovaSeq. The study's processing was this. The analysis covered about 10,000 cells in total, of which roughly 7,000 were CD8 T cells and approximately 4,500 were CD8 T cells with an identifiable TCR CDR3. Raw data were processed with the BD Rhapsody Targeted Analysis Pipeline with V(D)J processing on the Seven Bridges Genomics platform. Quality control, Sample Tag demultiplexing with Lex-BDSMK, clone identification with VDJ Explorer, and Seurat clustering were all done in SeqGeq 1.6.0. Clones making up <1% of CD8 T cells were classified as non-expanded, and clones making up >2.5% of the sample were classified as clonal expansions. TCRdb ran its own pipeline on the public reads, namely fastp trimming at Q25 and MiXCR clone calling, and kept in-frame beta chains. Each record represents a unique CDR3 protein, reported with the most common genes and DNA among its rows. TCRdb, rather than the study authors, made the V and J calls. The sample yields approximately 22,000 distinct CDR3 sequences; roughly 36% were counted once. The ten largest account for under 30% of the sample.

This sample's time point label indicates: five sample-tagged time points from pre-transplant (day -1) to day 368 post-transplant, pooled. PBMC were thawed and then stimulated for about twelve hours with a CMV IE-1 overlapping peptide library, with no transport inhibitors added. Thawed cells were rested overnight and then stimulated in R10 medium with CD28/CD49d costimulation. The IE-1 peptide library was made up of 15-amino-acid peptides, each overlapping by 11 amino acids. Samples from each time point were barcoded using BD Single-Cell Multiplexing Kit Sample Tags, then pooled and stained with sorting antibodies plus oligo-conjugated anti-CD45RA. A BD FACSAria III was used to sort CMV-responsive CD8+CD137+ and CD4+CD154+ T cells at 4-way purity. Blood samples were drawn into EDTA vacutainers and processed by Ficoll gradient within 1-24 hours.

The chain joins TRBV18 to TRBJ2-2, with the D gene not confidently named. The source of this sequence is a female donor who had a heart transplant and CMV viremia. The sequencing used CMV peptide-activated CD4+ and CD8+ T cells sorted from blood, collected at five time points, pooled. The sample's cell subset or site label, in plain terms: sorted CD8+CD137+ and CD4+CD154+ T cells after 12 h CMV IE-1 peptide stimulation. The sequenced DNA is TGTGCCAGCTCGTTCAGACACACCGGGGAGCTGTTTCCT. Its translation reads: CASSFRHTGELFP.